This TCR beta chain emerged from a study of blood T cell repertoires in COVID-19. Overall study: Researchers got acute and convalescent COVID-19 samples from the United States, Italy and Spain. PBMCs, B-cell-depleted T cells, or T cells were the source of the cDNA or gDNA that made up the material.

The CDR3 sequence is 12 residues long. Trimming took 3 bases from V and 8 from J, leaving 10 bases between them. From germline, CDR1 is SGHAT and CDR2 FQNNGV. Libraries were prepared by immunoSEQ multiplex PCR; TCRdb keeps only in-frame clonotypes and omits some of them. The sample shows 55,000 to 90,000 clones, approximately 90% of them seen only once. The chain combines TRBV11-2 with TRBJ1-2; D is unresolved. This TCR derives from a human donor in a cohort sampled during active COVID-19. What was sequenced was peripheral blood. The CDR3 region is CASSFPGYGYTF. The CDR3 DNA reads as TGTGCCAGCAGCTTCCCGGGATACGGCTACACCTTC.